This entry concerns a single T cell receptor beta chain. Its antigen is undetermined. The sample comes from a study of blood T cells in healthy people across ages. General observations from the study: In the absence of known donor CMV status, changes in expanded clonotypes were possibly confounded. Greater diversity and more naive CD4+ cells were seen in long-lived donors than in aged donors. Strong correlation was found linking TCR beta diversity to naive T cell percentage.

V lost 6 bases to trimming and J lost 9 bases, with 15 bases between them. CDR3 length equals 12 residues. The authors ran a second PCR of roughly 6 to 12 cycles using a sample-barcoded 5' primer and a J-beta primer mix. Every individual sample yielded 2.5 million or more paired-end reads (each containing CDR3). TCRdb processed the 5' RACE reads anew with MiXCR; each CDR3 protein has one entry. In the table there are approximately 1.5 million distinct CDR3 sequences, roughly 43% of which are singletons. The sample comprised blood. J is TRBJ2-7 and V is TRBV12-3 or TRBV12-4; D ambiguous. The sequence was obtained from a woman between 18 and 29 years old in good health. This CDR3 is CASSPGSGMQYF. CDR3 in DNA: TGTGCCAGCAGCCCCGGCTCAGGTATGCAGTACTTC.